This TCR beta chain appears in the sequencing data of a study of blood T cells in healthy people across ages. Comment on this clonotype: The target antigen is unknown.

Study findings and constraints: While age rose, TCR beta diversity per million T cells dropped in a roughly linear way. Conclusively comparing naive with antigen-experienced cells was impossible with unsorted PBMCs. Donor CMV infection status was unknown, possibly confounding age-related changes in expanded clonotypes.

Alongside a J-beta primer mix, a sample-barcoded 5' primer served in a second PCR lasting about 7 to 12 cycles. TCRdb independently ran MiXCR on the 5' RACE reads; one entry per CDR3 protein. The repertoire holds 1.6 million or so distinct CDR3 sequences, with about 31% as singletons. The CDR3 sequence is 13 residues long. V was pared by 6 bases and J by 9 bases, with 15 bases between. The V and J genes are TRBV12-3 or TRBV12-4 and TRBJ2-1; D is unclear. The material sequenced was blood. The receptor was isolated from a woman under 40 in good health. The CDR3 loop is CASRIPGRVEQFF. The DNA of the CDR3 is TGTGCCAGCAGAATACCCGGAAGGGTTGAGCAGTTCTTC.